This TCR beta chain was identified in a study of T cells after yellow fever vaccination. Germline CDR1 MDHEN, CDR2 SYDVKM. V was clipped by 9 bases and J by 2 bases, with 10 bases between them. The CDR3 runs to 13 residues. Study-level results: Re-detected after boosting: most primary clones, almost 98% of CD4 and about 89% of CD8. Highly abundant clonotypes carried over from the bulk population could end up in FACS-sorted repertoires as contaminants. Only a minor proportion of clonotypes was detected across both CD4 and CD8 compartments.

It was through 5'RACE template switching that TCR cDNA was made, with a universal primer site and UMIs added. MiXCR, run by TCRdb on the 5' RACE reads, gives a single entry per CDR3 protein. The sample has about 320,000 distinct CDR3 sequences, approximately 12% seen once. To note about this clonotype: No antigen is known for it.

The chain recombines TRBV28 with TRBJ2-2; D unclear. The sequence derives from a man aged 18 to 35 who received the YFV17D yellow fever vaccine. The sample consisted of CD4+ T cells sorted from PBMCs, taken 15 days after the yellow fever booster vaccination. This chain's CDR3 is CASPPGNTGELFF. CDR3 DNA sequence: TGTGCCAGTCCTCCCGGAAACACCGGGGAGCTGTTTTTT. Supplemented by reference TRBV28 and TRBJ2-2, the full variable domain reads DVKVTQSSRYLVKRTGEKVFLECVQDMDHENMFWYRQDPGLGLRLIYFSYDVKMKEKGDIPEGYSVSREKKERFSLILESASTNQTSMYLCASPPGNTGELFFGEGSRLTVL.